The clone carrying this T cell receptor beta chain appeared many times. What it binds is not known. For the second PCR, which ran for roughly 7 to 11 cycles, a sample-barcoded 5' primer and a J-beta primer mix were used. Each cDNA molecule received a tag from a template-switch adaptor that had 12 random nucleotides. TCRdb re-called the 5' RACE reads through MiXCR, storing one row per CDR3 protein. The repertoire has roughly 800,000 distinct CDR3 sequences, 55% to 70% of them found once; the top ten carry roughly 22%. Drawing of peripheral blood yielded 8.5 to 10 milliliters from each donor. Germline CDR1 is LGHDT and CDR2 is YNNKEL (reference sequence). The V gene lost 2 bases and the J gene lost 3 bases, with 5 bases spanning the gap. The CDR3 totals 13 residues. The data stem from a study of blood T cells in healthy people across ages. Whole-study results and caveats: The recorded TCR beta diversity per million T cells decreased in a roughly linear manner with age. TCR beta diversity tracked closely with naive T cell percentage.

The sequencing input was blood. The chain links TRBV3-1 to TRBJ2-1; D unclear. This receptor was taken from a man aged 25-40 years in good health. DNA of the CDR3: TGTGCCAGCAGCCAACCAGACTACAATGAGCAGTTCTTC. Its protein product is CASSQPDYNEQFF.